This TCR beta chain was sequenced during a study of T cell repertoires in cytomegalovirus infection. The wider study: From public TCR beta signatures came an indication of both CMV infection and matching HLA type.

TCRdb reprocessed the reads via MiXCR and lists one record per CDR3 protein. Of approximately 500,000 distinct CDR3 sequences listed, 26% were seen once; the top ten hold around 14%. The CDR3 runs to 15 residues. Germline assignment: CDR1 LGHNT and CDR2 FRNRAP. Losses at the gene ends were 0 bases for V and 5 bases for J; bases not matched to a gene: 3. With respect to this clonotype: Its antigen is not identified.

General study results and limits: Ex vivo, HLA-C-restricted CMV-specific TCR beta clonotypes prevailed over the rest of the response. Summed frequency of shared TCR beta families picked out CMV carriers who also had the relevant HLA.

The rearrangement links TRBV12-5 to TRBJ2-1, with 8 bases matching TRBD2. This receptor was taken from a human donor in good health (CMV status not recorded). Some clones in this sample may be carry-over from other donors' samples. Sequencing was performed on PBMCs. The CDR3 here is CASGLVLAADNEQFF. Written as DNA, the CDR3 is TGTGCTAGTGGTTTGGTACTAGCGGCGGACAATGAGCAGTTCTTC.